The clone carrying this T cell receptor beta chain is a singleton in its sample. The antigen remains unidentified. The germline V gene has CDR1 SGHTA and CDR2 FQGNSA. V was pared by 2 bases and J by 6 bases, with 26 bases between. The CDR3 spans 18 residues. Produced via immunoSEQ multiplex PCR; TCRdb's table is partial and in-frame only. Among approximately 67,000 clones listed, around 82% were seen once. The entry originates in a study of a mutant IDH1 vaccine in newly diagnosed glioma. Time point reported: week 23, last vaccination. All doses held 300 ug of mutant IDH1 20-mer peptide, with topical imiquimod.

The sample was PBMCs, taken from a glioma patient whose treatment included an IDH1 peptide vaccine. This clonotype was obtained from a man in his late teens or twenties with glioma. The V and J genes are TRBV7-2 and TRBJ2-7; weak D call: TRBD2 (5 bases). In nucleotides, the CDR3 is TGTGCCAGCAGCTTAAGCGGTTCCGCACGAGGCGAATCGGGCGAGCAGTACTTC. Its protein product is CASSLSGSARGESGEQYF.